This T cell receptor beta chain was recovered during a study of blood T cell repertoires in COVID-19. Overall study: Specimens from acute and convalescent COVID-19 originated in the United States, Italy and Spain. Sources were T cells, B-cell-depleted T cells, or PBMCs; the material itself was cDNA or gDNA.

Authors' processing steps: Reference gene primer amplification yielded estimated nucleated cell counts. Here immunoSEQ multiplex PCR was the method, and the copy in TCRdb shows in-frame clones only, minus some. Clonal size and the V and J genes are those of that table, whereas D and trimming came from the DNA. The sample contains around 260,000 clones, around 88% of which appear only once. Germline values: CDR1 SGHNT, CDR2 YENEEA. The V end was cut by 3 bases, the J end by 1 base, with 15 bases between. This CDR3 region has 16 residues. This sequence joins TRBV11-3 and TRBJ1-1; D not resolved. This sequence was found in a man aged 25 to 40 with active or convalescent COVID-19. Sample: peripheral blood. The CDR3 nucleotides read TGTGCCAGCAGCTTGGGCTTTGGGCTTTCGAACACTGAAGCTTTCTTT. Protein: CASSLGFGLSNTEAFF.